One and the same sample provided the 11 T cell receptor beta chains below, sequenced in a study of post-analysis software for immune sequencing data. Study-wide points: A handful of TRBV segments occurring more often in patients than controls included TRBV5-6, TRBV5-1 and TRBV20-1.

Researchers reported that TCR beta cDNA libraries carried unique molecular identifiers. TCRdb reprocessed the PCR reads via MiXCR and lists one record per CDR3 protein. The sample has almost 700,000 distinct CDR3 sequences, around 64% seen once. Their cognate antigens are unknown. Sequencing was carried out using blood. The receptors were sampled from a girl aged 2-10 years with multiple sclerosis.

This clonotype was detected only a few times. This chain connects TRBV29-1 to TRBJ2-5; 10 positions match TRBD2. V dropped 3 bases and J dropped 4; count of bases not matched to a gene: 5. This CDR3 comprises 14 residues. Germline V gene data show CDR1 as SQVTM and CDR2 as ANQGSEA. CDR3 residues: CSVDPSGGGETQYF. CDR3 DNA sequence: TGCAGCGTTGATCCTAGCGGGGGTGGAGAGACCCAGTACTTC.

A note on this clonotype: One junction end disagrees with the germline gene, perhaps due to a read error. This chain connects TRBV20-1 to TRBJ1-2, with D possibly being TRBD1 (5 bases). The V gene's germline CDR1 is DFQATT and CDR2 SNEGSKA (reference sequence). The CDR3 loop spans 15 amino acids. CDR3 bases: TGCAGCGCTAGAGTTTGGGACGGTGTCGACTATGGCTACACCTTC. Protein product: CSARVWDGVDYGYTF.

V and J are TRBV12-3 or TRBV12-4 and TRBJ1-2, with D perhaps matching TRBD1 (5 bases). V lost 2 bases and J 1 base, leaving 8 bases between the germline ends. The CDR3 length is 14 residues. This CDR3 is CASSLFQGNYGYTF. Here the CDR3 DNA reads TGTGCCAGCAGTTTATTCCAGGGTAACTATGGCTACACCTTC.

The genes are TRBV12-3 or TRBV12-4 and TRBJ2-7; 9 nucleotides match TRBD2. The junction had 7 bases not matched to a gene; V was cut back by 6 bases and J by 4 bases. This CDR3 contains 14 residues. CDR3 loop: CASSLSGSLYEQYF. The CDR3 coding sequence is TGTGCCAGCAGCCTTAGCGGGAGTCTTTACGAGCAGTACTTC.

V gene TRBV27 combines with J gene TRBJ2-7; TRBD2 aligns across 11 bases. Germline V gene data show CDR1 as MNHEY and CDR2 as SMNVEV (reference sequence). J was trimmed by 1 base and V by 5 bases; bases with no gene match: 4. The CDR3 spans 15 residues. The DNA for the CDR3 is TGTGCCAGCAGTCGGGGACTAGCGGTTTCCTACGAGCAGTACTTC. It specifies CASSRGLAVSYEQYF.

This rearrangement joins TRBV7-9 to TRBJ1-6; tentatively, D is TRBD1 (5 bases). This CDR3 is built from 15 residues. Looked up from germline, CDR1 is SEHNR and CDR2 is FQNEAQ (reference sequence). Trimming shortened V by 3 bases and J by 3 bases, and 9 bases separated the two germline ends. The CDR3: CASSLGQHYNSPLHF. The CDR3 DNA reads TGTGCCAGCAGCTTGGGGCAGCACTATAATTCACCCCTCCACTTT.

This chain uses TRBV9 with TRBJ1-6, with D uncertain. The germline gives CDR1 SGDLS, CDR2 YYNGEE. The CDR3 covers 13 residues. V was pared by 4 bases and J by 13 bases, with 15 bases between. DNA for the CDR3: TGTGCCAGCAGCCCCGGTCGGAGTATGCCCCTCCACTTT. This translates into CASSPGRSMPLHF.

The chain links TRBV5-1 to TRBJ2-3; the match to TRBD1 covers 8 bases. The germline CDR1 and CDR2 sequences are SGHRS and YFSETQ. This CDR3 contains 15 residues. J gave up 1 base and V 4 bases, and 5 bases lay outside the gene matches. The CDR3 is CASSPDRGRTDTQYF. The CDR3 nucleotides are TGCGCCAGCAGCCCAGACAGGGGACGCACAGATACGCAGTATTTT.

The V and J genes are TRBV6-2 or TRBV6-3 and TRBJ1-1; D is perhaps TRBD1 (6 bases). V gave up 6 bases and J gave up 6 bases, with 11 bases separating them. Germline CDR1 is MNHEY and CDR2 is SVGEGT. The length of the CDR3 is 12 residues. The CDR3 nucleotides are TGTGCCAGCAGGGTTCGACAGGCTGAAGCTTTCTTT. Protein: CASRVRQAEAFF.

V is TRBV18 and J is TRBJ2-3, with D perhaps TRBD1 or TRBD2 (5 bases each). The V end lost 2 bases, the J end lost 2 bases, and 14 bases lay between the germline ends. CDR3 size: 16 residues. CDR1 and CDR2 (germline): KGHSH, LQKENI. In nucleotides, the CDR3 is TGTGCCAGCTCACCAAAGGGGAGTCGCACCACAGATACGCAGTATTTT. Encoded protein: CASSPKGSRTTDTQYF.

There are a few counts of this clonotype. The J gene is TRBJ2-1, the V gene TRBV29-1; 12 bases map to TRBD2. The CDR3 consists of 16 residues. V gave up 4 bases and J gave up 2 bases; unmatched junction bases: 6. Germline V gene sequence: CDR1 SQVTM, CDR2 ANQGSEA. The CDR3 DNA is TGCAGCGTTGCCGGACTAGCGGGGAGGACCTACAATGAGCAGTTCTTC. This gives the protein CSVAGLAGRTYNEQFF.